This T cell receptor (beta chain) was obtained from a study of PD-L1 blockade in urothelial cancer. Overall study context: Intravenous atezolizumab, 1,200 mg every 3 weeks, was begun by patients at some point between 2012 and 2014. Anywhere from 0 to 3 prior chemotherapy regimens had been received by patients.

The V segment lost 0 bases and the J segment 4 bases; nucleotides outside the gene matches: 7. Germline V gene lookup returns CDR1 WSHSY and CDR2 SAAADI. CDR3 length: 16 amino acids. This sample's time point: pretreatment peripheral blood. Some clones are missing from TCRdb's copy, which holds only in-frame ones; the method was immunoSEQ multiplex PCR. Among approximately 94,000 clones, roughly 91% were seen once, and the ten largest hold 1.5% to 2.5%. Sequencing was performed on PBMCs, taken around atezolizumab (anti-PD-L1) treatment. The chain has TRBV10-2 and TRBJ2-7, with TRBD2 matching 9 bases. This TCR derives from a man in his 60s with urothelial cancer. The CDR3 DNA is TGCGCCAGCAGTGAGTCGGTGCTAGCGGGAAGGTACGAGCAGTACTTC. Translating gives CASSESVLAGRYEQYF.